The rows below give T cell receptor beta chains drawn from one sample of a study of T cells in localized non-small cell lung cancer. Libraries were prepared by immunoSEQ multiplex PCR; TCRdb keeps only in-frame clonotypes and omits some of them. The sample shows tens of thousands of clones, 75% to 90% of them seen only once. Sample: peripheral blood mononuclear cells, taken before any cancer treatment. Source of these receptors: a man between 40 and 69 years old with stage III lung adenocarcinoma. CDR3s include the opening cysteine and the closing phenylalanine or tryptophan. Fields, in order: V gene, clone size, D gene, J gene, CDR3 protein, CDR3 DNA. A D gene is named only where the DNA matches it firmly. Expanded clones are given a class, and other clones once, few, many or no size at all.

TRBV7-9	NA	NA	TRBJ1-2	CASSQDSHYGYTF	TGTGCCAGCAGCCAAGACAGCCACTATGGCTACACCTTC
TRBV1	NA	NA	TRBJ1-3	CTSRPNSSPGQVSGNTIYF	TGCACCAGCAGGCCCAACTCTTCCCCGGGACAGGTCTCTGGAAACACCATATATTTT
TRBV27	few	TRBD1	TRBJ2-7	CASSLNRGVSYEQYF	TGTGCCAGCAGTTTGAACAGGGGGGTTTCCTACGAGCAGTACTTC
TRBV4-2	NA	NA	TRBJ2-7	CASSQDMKLAYEQYF	TGTGCCAGCAGCCAAGATATGAAGCTAGCGTACGAGCAGTACTTC
TRBV15	NA	TRBD1	TRBJ2-7	CATSARTGLSEQYF	TGTGCCACCAGCGCCAGGACAGGGCTCAGCGAGCAGTACTTC
TRBV9	NA	TRBD2	TRBJ2-1	CASSGRQSSGRFYNEQFF	TGTGCCAGCAGCGGCCGCCAATCTAGCGGGAGATTCTACAATGAGCAGTTCTTC
TRBV4-1	NA	TRBD1	TRBJ2-7	CASSQPGQDAYEQYF	TGCGCCAGCAGCCAACCGGGACAGGACGCCTACGAGCAGTACTTC
TRBV10-2	NA	NA	TRBJ1-5	CASSESPIDSLVSNQPQHF	TGCGCCAGCAGTGAGTCCCCTATCGACAGTCTAGTCAGCAATCAGCCCCAGCATTTT
TRBV5-4	NA	NA	TRBJ1-1	CASSPEVEGFAEAFF	TGTGCCAGCAGCCCGGAGGTGGAGGGATTTGCTGAAGCTTTCTTT
TRBV7-7	NA	NA	TRBJ2-5	CASSLNFQETQYF	TGTGCCAGCAGCTTGAACTTTCAAGAGACCCAGTACTTC
TRBV5-1	NA	TRBD2	TRBJ2-7	CASSLVPSGGFSYEQYF	TGCGCCAGCAGCTTGGTCCCTAGCGGGGGCTTTTCCTACGAGCAGTACTTC
TRBV11-2	NA	NA	TRBJ2-1	CASSSSSSYNEQFF	TGTGCCAGCAGCTCCTCCAGCTCCTACAATGAGCAGTTCTTC
TRBV19	NA	NA	TRBJ2-7	CASSPLTIPYEQYF	TGTGCCAGTAGCCCCCTTACTATCCCCTACGAGCAGTACTTC
TRBV6-5	NA	TRBD2	TRBJ2-2	CASSYAGGIAGELFF	TGTGCCAGCAGTTACGCGGGAGGGATTGCCGGGGAGCTGTTTTTT
TRBV18	NA	TRBD2	TRBJ2-5	CASSPIRGASGRGETQYF	TGTGCCAGCTCACCCATCCGCGGGGCTAGCGGTCGGGGAGAGACCCAGTACTTC
TRBV5-4	NA	NA	TRBJ1-2	CASSLVAGPNYGYTF	TGTGCCAGCAGCTTGGTCGCAGGGCCTAACTATGGCTACACCTTC
TRBV2	NA	TRBD2	TRBJ2-1	CASSEDTSGGNEQFF	TGTGCCAGCAGTGAAGACACTAGCGGGGGTAATGAGCAGTTCTTC
TRBV7-2	NA	NA	TRBJ2-6	CASSRGNSGANVLTF	TGTGCCAGCAGCCGAGGGAACTCTGGGGCCAACGTCCTGACTTTC
TRBV9	few	NA	TRBJ1-2	CASSLPLGASYGYTF	TGTGCCAGCAGCCTCCCCCTGGGGGCGAGCTATGGCTACACCTTC
TRBV30	NA	NA	TRBJ1-5	CAWSASRNQPQHF	TGTGCCTGGAGTGCGTCCCGCAATCAGCCCCAGCATTTT
TRBV9	NA	NA	TRBJ1-2	CASSVDQGLHPNYGYTF	TGTGCCAGCAGCGTAGACCAGGGTTTACACCCTAACTATGGCTACACCTTC
TRBV9	NA	TRBD1	TRBJ2-7	CASSVGQGDEQYF	TGTGCCAGCAGCGTAGGGCAGGGGGACGAGCAGTACTTC
TRBV4-2	NA	NA	TRBJ1-3	CASSQDATVSGNTIYF	TGTGCCAGCAGCCAAGACGCGACAGTCTCTGGAAACACCATATATTTT
TRBV19	NA	NA	TRBJ2-7	CASSFKGDTPYEQYF	TGTGCCAGTAGTTTCAAAGGGGACACCCCCTACGAGCAGTACTTC
TRBV11-2	NA	TRBD2	TRBJ2-3	CASSQAGGVDTQYF	TGTGCCAGCAGCCAAGCGGGAGGTGTAGATACGCAGTATTTT
TRBV4-1	NA	NA	TRBJ1-4	CASSQDAGTGREKLFF	TGCGCCAGCAGCCAAGATGCTGGCACGGGTCGGGAAAAACTGTTTTTT
TRBV7-9	NA	TRBD1	TRBJ2-3	CASSDRGLGTDTQYF	TGTGCCAGCAGCGACAGGGGGCTGGGCACAGATACGCAGTATTTT
TRBV27	NA	TRBD2	TRBJ2-2	CASSRLAGGLHTGELFF	TGTGCCAGCAGTCGACTAGCGGGGGGGCTCCACACCGGGGAGCTGTTTTTT